This paragraph covers one TCR beta chain sequence. These data come from a study of CD8 T cells in Susac syndrome. RNA amounts of roughly 0.5 to 1 ug underwent reverse transcription with random hexamers. TCRdb ran MiXCR on the immunoSEQ multiplex PCR reads and lists one entry per CDR3 protein. The table records around 140,000 distinct CDR3 sequences, roughly 95% of them present only once. Negative isolation yielded the CD8+ and CD4+ T cells, while FACS enriched the TEMRA cells. The sequenced sample was CD4+ T cells from PBMCs. The source of this sequence is a human donor with multiple sclerosis.

DNA for the CDR3: TGTGCCAGCAGCGTCCGACTAGTCGGCGAGACCCAGTACTTC. Amino acids: CASSVRLVGETQYF. This sequence joins TRBV7-9 and TRBJ2-5; possible D gene TRBD2, 6 bases. This CDR3 contains 14 residues. CDR1 and CDR2 from the germline V gene are SEHNR and FQNEAQ (reference sequence). V lost 5 bases to trimming and J lost 5 bases, with 15 bases between them.